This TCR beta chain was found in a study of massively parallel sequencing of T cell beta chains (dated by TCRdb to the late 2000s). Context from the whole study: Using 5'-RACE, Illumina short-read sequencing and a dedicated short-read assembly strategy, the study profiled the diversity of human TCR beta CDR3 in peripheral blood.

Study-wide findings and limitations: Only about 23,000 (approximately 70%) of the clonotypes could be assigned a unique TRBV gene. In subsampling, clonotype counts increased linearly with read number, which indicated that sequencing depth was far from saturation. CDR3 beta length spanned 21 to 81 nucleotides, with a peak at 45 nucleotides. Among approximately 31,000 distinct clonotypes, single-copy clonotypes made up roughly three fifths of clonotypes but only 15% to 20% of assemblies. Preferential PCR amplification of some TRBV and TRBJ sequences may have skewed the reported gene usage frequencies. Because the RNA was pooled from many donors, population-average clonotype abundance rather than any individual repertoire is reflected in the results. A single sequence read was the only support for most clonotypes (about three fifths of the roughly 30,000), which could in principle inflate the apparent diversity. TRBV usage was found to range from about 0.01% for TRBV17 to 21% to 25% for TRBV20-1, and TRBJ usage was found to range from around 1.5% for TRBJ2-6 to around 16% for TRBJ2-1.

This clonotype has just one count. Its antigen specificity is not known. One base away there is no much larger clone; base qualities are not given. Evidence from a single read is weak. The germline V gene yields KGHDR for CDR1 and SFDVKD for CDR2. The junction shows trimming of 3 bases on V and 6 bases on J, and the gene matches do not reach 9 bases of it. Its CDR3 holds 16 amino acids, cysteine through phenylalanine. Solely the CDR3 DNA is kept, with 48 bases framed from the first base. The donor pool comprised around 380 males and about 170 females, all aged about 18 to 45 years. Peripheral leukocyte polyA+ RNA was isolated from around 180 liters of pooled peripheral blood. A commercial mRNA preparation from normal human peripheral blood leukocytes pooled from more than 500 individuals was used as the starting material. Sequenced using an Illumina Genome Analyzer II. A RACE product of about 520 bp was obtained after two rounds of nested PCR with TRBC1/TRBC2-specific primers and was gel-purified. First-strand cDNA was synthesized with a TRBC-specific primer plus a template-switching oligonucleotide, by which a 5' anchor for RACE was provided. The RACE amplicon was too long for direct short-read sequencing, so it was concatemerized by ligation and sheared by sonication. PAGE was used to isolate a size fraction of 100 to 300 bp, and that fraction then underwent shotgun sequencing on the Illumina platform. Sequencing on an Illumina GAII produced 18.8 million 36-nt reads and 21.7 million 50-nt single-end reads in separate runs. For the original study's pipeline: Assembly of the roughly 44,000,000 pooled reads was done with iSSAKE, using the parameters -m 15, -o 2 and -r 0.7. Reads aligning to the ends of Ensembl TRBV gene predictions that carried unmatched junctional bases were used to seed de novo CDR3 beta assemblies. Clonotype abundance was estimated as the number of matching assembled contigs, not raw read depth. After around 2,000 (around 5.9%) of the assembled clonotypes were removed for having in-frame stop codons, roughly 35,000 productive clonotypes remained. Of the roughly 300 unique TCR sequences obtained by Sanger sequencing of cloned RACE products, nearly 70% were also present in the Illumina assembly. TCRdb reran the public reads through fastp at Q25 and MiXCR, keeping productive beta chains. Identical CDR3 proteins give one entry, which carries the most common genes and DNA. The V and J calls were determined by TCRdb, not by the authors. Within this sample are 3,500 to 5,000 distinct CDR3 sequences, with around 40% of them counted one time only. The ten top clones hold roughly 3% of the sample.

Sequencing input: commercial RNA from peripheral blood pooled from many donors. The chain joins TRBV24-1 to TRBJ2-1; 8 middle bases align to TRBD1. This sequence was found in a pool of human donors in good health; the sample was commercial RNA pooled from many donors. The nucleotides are TGTGCCACCAGTGATCCGAGGACAGGGCAGGGCAATGAGCAGTTCTTC. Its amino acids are CATSDPRTGQGNEQFF.